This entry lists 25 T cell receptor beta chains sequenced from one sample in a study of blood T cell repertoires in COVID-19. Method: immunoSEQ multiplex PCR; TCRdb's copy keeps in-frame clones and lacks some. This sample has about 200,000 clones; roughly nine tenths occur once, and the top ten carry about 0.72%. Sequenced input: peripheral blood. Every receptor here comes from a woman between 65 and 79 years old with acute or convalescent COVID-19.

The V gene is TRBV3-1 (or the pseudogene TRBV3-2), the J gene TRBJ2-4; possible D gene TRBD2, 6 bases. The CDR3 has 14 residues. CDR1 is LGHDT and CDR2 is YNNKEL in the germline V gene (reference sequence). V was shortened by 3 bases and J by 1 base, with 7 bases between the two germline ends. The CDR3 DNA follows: TGTGCCAGCAGCCAGGAGGGGGCCAAAAACATTCAGTACTTC. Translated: CASSQEGAKNIQYF.

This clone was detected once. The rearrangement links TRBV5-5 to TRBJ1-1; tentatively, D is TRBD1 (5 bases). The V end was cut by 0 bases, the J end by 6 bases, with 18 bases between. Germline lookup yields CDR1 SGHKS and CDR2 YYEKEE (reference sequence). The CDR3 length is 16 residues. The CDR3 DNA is TGTGCCAGCAGCTTGGCGCAGGGAGGGTTAATGGCTGAAGCTTTCTTT. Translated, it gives CASSLAQGGLMAEAFF.

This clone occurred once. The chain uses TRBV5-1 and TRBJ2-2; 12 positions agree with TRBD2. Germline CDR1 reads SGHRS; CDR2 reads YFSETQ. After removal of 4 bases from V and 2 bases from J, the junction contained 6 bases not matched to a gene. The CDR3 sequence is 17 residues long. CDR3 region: CASSPLAGGPNTGELFF. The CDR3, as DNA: TGCGCCAGCAGCCCCCTAGCGGGGGGGCCTAACACCGGGGAGCTGTTTTTT.

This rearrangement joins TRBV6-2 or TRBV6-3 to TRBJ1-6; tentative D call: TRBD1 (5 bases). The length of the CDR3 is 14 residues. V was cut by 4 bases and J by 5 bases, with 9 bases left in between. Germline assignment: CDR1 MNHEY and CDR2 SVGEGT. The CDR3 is CASSLTANNSPLHF. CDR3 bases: TGTGCCAGCAGTTTGACAGCAAATAATTCACCCCTCCACTTT.

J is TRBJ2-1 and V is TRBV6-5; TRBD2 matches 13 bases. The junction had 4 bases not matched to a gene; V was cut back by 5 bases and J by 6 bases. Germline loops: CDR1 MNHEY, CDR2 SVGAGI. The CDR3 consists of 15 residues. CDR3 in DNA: TGTGCCAGCAGTAGACTAGCGGGAGGAAGCAATGAGCAGTTCTTC. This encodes CASSRLAGGSNEQFF.

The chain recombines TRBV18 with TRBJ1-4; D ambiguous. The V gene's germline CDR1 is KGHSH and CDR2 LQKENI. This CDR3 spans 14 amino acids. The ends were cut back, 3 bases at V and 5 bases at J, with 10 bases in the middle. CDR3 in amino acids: CASSPQAGNEKLFF. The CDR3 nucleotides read TGTGCCAGCTCACCGCAGGCTGGGAATGAAAAACTGTTTTTT.

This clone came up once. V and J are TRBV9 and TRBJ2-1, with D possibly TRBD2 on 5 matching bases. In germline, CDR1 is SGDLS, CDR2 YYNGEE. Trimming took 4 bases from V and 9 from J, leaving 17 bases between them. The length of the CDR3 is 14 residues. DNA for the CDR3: TGTGCCAGCAGCCTACTTCCGGCCAGCGGTGAGCAGTTCTTC. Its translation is CASSLLPASGEQFF.

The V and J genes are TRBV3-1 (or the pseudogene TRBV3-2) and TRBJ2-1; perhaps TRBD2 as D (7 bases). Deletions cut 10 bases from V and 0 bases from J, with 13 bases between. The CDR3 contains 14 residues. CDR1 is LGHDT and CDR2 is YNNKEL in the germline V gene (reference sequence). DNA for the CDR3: TGTGCCACAGGGGAGCGGGGCTCCTACAATGAGCAGTTCTTC. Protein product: CATGERGSYNEQFF.

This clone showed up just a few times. CDR3 DNA sequence: TGTGCCAGCAGTGGACCAGCGGGGACGTCCGGAAAACTGTTTTTT. This translates into CASSGPAGTSGKLFF. This chain links TRBV2 with TRBJ1-4, with D possibly matching TRBD1 (5 bases). The CDR3 covers 15 residues. Germline lookup yields CDR1 SNHLY and CDR2 FYNNEI. The V end was cut by 4 bases, the J end by 10 bases, with 19 bases between.

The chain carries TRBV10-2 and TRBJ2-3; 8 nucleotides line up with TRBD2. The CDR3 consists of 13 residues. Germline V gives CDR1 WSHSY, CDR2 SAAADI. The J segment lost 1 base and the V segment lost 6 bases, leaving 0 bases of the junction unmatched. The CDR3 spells CASSGGGTDTQYF. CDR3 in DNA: TGCGCCAGCAGCGGGGGGGGCACAGATACGCAGTATTTT.

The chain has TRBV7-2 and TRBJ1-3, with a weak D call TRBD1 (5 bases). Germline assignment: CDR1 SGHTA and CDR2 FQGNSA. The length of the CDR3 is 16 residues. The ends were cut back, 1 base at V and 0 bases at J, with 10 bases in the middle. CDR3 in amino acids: CASSLGWGDSGNTIYF. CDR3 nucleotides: TGTGCCAGCAGCTTAGGTTGGGGGGACTCTGGAAACACCATATATTTT.

This chain's CDR3 is CASSPNWTGTGNTIYF. The CDR3 DNA reads as TGTGCCAGCTCACCGAATTGGACAGGGACTGGAAACACCATATATTTT. V gene TRBV18 combines with J gene TRBJ1-3; TRBD1 matches 8 bases. In germline, CDR1 is KGHSH, CDR2 LQKENI. The CDR3 is 16 residues long. The V gene end was trimmed by 3 bases and the J gene end by 2 bases; junction bases not matched to a gene: 6.

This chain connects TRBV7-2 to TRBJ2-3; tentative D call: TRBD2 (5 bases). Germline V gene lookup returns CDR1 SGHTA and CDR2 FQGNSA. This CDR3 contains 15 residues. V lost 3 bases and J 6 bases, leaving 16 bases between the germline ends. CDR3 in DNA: TGTGCCAGCAGCTTCCATTCCTCCTTAGCGGATACGCAGTATTTT. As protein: CASSFHSSLADTQYF.

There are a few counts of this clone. The chain's CDR3 is CASSQDSPGRDEQYF. Here the CDR3 DNA reads TGTGCCAGCAGCCAAGATTCCCCGGGGAGGGACGAGCAGTACTTC. This rearrangement joins TRBV3-1 (or the pseudogene TRBV3-2) to TRBJ2-7; 7 bases are shared with TRBD2. Trimming removed 0 bases from V and 5 bases from J; junction bases left unmatched: 7. CDR1 is LGHDT, CDR2 YNNKEL, per germline (reference sequence). This CDR3 comprises 15 residues.

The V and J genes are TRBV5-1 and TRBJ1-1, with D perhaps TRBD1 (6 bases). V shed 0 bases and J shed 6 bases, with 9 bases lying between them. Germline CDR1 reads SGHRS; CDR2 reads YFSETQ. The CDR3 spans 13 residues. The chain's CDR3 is CASSLGQVPEAFF. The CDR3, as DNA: TGCGCCAGCAGCTTGGGACAGGTCCCTGAAGCTTTCTTT.

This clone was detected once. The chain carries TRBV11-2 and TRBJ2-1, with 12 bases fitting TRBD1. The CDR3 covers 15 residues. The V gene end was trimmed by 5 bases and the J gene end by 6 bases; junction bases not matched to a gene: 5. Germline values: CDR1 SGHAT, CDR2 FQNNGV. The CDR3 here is CASSPGQGAFNEQFF. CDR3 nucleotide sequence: TGTGCCAGCAGCCCGGGACAGGGGGCTTTCAATGAGCAGTTCTTC.

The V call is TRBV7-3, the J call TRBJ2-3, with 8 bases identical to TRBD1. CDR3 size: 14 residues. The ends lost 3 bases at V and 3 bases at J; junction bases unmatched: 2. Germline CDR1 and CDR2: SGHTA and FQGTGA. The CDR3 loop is CASSFGQGTDTQYF. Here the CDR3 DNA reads TGTGCCAGCAGCTTCGGACAGGGTACAGATACGCAGTATTTT.

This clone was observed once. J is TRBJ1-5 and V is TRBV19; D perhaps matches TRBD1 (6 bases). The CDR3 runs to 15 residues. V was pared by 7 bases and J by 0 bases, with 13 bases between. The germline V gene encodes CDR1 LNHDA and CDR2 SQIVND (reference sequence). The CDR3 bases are TGTGCCAGTAATGCAGGGGTATATAGCAATCAGCCCCAGCATTTT. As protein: CASNAGVYSNQPQHF.

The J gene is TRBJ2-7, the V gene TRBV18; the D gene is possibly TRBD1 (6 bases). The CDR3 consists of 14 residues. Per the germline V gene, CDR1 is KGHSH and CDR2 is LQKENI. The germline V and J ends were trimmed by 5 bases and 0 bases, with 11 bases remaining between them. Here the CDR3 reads CASSSGTNSYEQYF. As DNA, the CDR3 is TGTGCCAGCTCATCCGGGACAAACTCCTACGAGCAGTACTTC.

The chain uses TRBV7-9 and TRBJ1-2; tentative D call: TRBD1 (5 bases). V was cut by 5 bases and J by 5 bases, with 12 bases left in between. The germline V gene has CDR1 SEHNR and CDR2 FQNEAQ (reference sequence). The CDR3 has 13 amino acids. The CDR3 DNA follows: TGTGCCAGCAGCCTGGACACGGTTTATGGCTACACCTTC. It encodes CASSLDTVYGYTF. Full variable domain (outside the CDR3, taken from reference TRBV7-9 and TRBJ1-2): DTGVSQNPRHKITKRGQNVTFRCDPISEHNRLYWYRQTLGQGPEFLTYFQNEAQLEKSRLLSDRFSAERPKGSFSTLEIQRTEQGDSAMYLCASSLDTVYGYTFGSGTRLTVV.

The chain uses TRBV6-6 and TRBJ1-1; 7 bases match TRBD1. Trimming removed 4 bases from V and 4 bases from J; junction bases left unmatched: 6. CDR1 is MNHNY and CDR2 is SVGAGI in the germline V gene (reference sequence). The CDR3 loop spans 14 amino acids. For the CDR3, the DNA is TGTGCCAGCAGTTCCCGGGACAGTTCCACTGAAGCTTTCTTT. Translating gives CASSSRDSSTEAFF.

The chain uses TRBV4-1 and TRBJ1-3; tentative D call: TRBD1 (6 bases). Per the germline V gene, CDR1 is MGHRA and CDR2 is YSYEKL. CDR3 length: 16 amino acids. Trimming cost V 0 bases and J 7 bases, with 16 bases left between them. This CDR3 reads CASSQDSGGNWNTIYF. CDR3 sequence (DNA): TGCGCCAGCAGCCAAGATAGCGGGGGCAATTGGAACACCATATATTTT.

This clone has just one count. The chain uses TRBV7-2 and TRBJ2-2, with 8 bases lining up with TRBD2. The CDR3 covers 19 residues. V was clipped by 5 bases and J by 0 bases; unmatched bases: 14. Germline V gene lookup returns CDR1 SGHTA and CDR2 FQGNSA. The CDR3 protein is CASSLPLGSGVTNTGELFF. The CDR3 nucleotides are TGTGCCAGCAGCCTCCCTCTGGGTAGCGGGGTAACGAACACCGGGGAGCTGTTTTTT.

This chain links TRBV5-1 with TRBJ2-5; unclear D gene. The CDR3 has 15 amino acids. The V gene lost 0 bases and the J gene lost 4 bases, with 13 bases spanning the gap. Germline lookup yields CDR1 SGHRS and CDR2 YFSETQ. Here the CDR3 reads CASSLGHNSRETQYF. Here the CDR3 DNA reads TGCGCCAGCAGCTTGGGACACAACTCCCGAGAGACCCAGTACTTC.

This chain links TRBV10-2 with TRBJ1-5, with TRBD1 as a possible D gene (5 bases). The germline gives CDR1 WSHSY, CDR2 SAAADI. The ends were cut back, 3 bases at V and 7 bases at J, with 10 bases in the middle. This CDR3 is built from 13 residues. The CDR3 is CASSEGVGQPQHF. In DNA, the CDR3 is TGCGCCAGCAGTGAAGGGGTAGGCCAGCCCCAGCATTTT.